This T cell receptor beta chain emerged from a study of identical twins. Via MiXCR, TCRdb re-called the 5' RACE reads, giving one row per CDR3 protein. Here the sample spans about 920,000 distinct CDR3 sequences, 9% to 15% being singletons. V dropped 3 bases and J dropped 2 bases, with 5 bases sitting between them. Looked up from germline, CDR1 is SGHAT and CDR2 is FQNNGV. The CDR3 loop spans 12 amino acids. Study findings and constraints: Memory repertoires showed no such pattern, whereas abundant cord blood beta clonotypes carried fewer insertions.

The sample holds many counts of this clonotype. Its antigen is undetermined. This same sample was also taken into another study, of yellow fever vaccine responses in identical twins.

This rearrangement joins TRBV11-2 to TRBJ2-7; D unclear. This clonotype was sampled from a woman under 30 in good health. Sequencing was performed on PBMCs. The CDR3 reads CASSFHTYEQYF. CDR3 DNA sequence: TGTGCCAGCAGCTTTCATACCTACGAGCAGTACTTC.